These 9 T cell receptor beta chains share one sample of origin, sequenced in a study of blood T cell repertoires in COVID-19. Assay used: immunoSEQ multiplex PCR; TCRdb lists only in-frame clones, some missing. The repertoire holds approximately 210,000 clones, under 80% seen once, with around a sixth in the top ten. Sequenced: PBMCs or T cells enriched from blood (not recorded which). The receptors come from a woman aged 45-65 years with acute COVID-19.

The gene calls are TRBV7-9 and TRBJ1-1; TRBD1 matches at 9 bases. V was clipped by 5 bases and J by 4 bases; unmatched bases: 5. Germline CDR1 is SEHNR and CDR2 is FQNEAQ (reference sequence). This CDR3 region has 14 residues. CDR3 sequence (DNA): TGTGCCAGCAGCCGCATGACAGGGGGCACTGAAGCTTTCTTT. The encoded protein is CASSRMTGGTEAFF.

The chain recombines TRBV3-1 (or the pseudogene TRBV3-2) with TRBJ1-2; D gene uncertain. V gave up 2 bases and J gave up 2 bases, with 9 bases separating them. Germline V gene data show CDR1 as LGHDT and CDR2 as YNNKEL (reference sequence). This CDR3 contains 14 residues. The CDR3 loop is CASSQLGGNYGYTF. CDR3 DNA: TGTGCCAGCAGCCAATTAGGCGGCAACTATGGCTACACCTTC.

The chain joins TRBV4-1 to TRBJ2-1, with TRBD2 matching over 9 bases. Germline CDR1 reads MGHRA; CDR2 reads YSYEKL. V was clipped by 2 bases and J by 6 bases; unmatched bases: 14. This CDR3 is 18 amino acids long. CDR3 nucleotides: TGCGCCAGCAGCCAAACGACAACACCGGGACTAGCCGTCAATGAGCAGTTCTTC. This gives the protein CASSQTTTPGLAVNEQFF.

V gene TRBV7-9 combines with J gene TRBJ2-1; 7 nucleotides line up with TRBD2. The CDR3 length is 13 residues. Trimming cost V 7 bases and J 6 bases; bases outside gene matches: 6. Germline V gene sequence: CDR1 SEHNR, CDR2 FQNEAQ (reference sequence). The CDR3 DNA sequence: TGTGCCAGCACCTCCGGACTAGTCAATGAGCAGTTCTTC. Protein sequence: CASTSGLVNEQFF.

The rearrangement uses TRBV6-4 and TRBJ1-2; 8 bases map to TRBD1. This CDR3 has 14 residues. J gave up 5 bases and V 6 bases, and 8 bases lay outside the gene matches. CDR1 is MRHNA, CDR2 SNTAGT, per germline. DNA of the CDR3: TGTGCCAGCAGCCCCGGACAGGGCGGGTATGGCTACACCTTC. Its translation is CASSPGQGGYGYTF.

V usage is TRBV19 and J usage is TRBJ1-5, with D possibly TRBD1 on 5 matching bases. From germline, CDR1 is LNHDA and CDR2 SQIVND (reference sequence). With 1 base removed from V and 4 bases from J, the gap between germline ends came to 11 bases. CDR3 size: 15 residues. The CDR3 loop reads CASSIAGQPNQPQHF. In DNA form, the CDR3 reads TGTGCCAGTAGTATAGCAGGGCAGCCTAATCAGCCCCAGCATTTT.

The chain couples TRBV5-6 to TRBJ2-3; 7 bases are a match to TRBD1. The trim removed 4 bases at V and 6 bases at J, leaving 14 bases unmatched. Germline V gene lookup returns CDR1 SGHDT and CDR2 YYEEEE. This CDR3 contains 16 residues. In DNA form, the CDR3 reads TGTGCCAGCAGCAGTGATACAGGGGTGCTAGTGGATACGCAGTATTTT. It translates to CASSSDTGVLVDTQYF.

This chain links TRBV25-1 with TRBJ1-2; D uncertain. Germline V gene sequence: CDR1 MGHDK, CDR2 SYGVNS. The CDR3 length is 11 residues. Between the trimmed V and J ends, which lost 2 bases and 4 bases, there was a span of 2 bases. CDR3 DNA: TGTGCCAGCAGTGAACTCTATGGCTACACCTTC. Its translation is CASSELYGYTF.

V gene TRBV2 combines with J gene TRBJ1-5; 8 bases fit TRBD1. The CDR3 has 13 residues. Per the germline V gene, CDR1 is SNHLY and CDR2 is FYNNEI. V shed 10 bases and J 0 bases; nucleotides not matched to a gene: 2. CDR3 sequence: CATGQDSNQPQHF. In DNA form, the CDR3 reads TGTGCCACGGGACAGGATAGCAATCAGCCCCAGCATTTT.